One T cell receptor (beta chain) is described in this entry. Its antigen is still unknown. Unmatched junction bases numbered 8, after V lost 2 bases and J lost 4 bases. Germline CDR1 is SGHTA and CDR2 is FQGNSA. The CDR3 covers 16 residues. These data come from a study of T cells after posttransplantation cyclophosphamide. Clones were read by immunoSEQ multiplex PCR, and TCRdb kept only the in-frame ones, dropping some. The sample has fewer than 45,000 clones, roughly 73% seen once. The study's findings and limits: Recipient CMV seropositivity and CMV reactivation strongly tracked TRB clonality. TRB overlap between skin or GI tissue T cells and blood was limited.

Cyclophosphamide on days +3 and +4 followed busulfan-fludarabine conditioning and a marrow graft. The TCR sequence derives from a female patient aged 40-50 years who received an allogeneic stem cell transplant from a related donor, was CMV-positive, and had no GVHD. The T cells may partly be graft donor cells. The material was CD4+ T cells sorted from blood, obtained 1,800 to 2,000 days after a stem cell transplant with posttransplant cyclophosphamide. This chain uses TRBV7-2 with TRBJ2-3, with TRBD1 matching 8 bases. The CDR3 bases are TGTGCCAGCAGCTTAAGATGGTCAGGGGGCGCAGATACGCAGTATTTT. Translation: CASSLRWSGGADTQYF.